Below are 28 T cell receptor beta chains sequenced from a single sample in a study of vaccination and CD4 T cells after COVID-19. The treatment is: approximately nine-day PBMC culture with coronavirus spike peptide pools or control peptides (ViraFEST assay). Antigens for these TCRs are unknown. The Oncomine TCR Beta short-read assay was applied to DNA of cultured CD4+ T cells. TCRdb analysed the PCR reads with MiXCR anew, one entry per CDR3 protein. The table has 15,000 to 25,000 distinct CDR3 sequences, 38% seen once; the top ten hold over 12%. The sample taken for sequencing was cultured CD4+ T cells from blood. The receptors derive from a human donor with COVID-19.

This clonotype was detected only once. V gene TRBV3-1 combines with J gene TRBJ1-2; tentatively, D is TRBD1 (6 bases). V gave up 4 bases and J gave up 0 bases, with 21 bases separating them. From germline, CDR1 is LGHDT and CDR2 YNNKEL (reference sequence). The CDR3 has 18 amino acids. CDR3 in amino acids: CASSRRGAHLLANYGYTF. CDR3 DNA sequence: TGTGCCAGCAGCCGGAGGGGGGCCCACCTACTGGCTAACTATGGCTACACCTTC.

The chain combines TRBV10-3 with TRBJ1-1; a possible D gene is TRBD1 (6 bases). With 2 bases removed from V and 0 bases from J, the gap between germline ends came to 16 bases. From germline, CDR1 is ENHRY and CDR2 SYGVKD. CDR3 length equals 17 residues. The CDR3 loop reads CAISERTGSKLNTEAFF. The CDR3 region has the DNA TGTGCCATCAGTGAGAGAACAGGGTCGAAATTGAACACTGAAGCTTTCTTT.

The chain has TRBV11-3 and TRBJ2-5; 10 bases match TRBD2. Germline lookup yields CDR1 SGHNT and CDR2 YENEEA. V was clipped by 5 bases and J by 2 bases; unmatched bases: 5. This CDR3 has 15 amino acids. CDR3 loop: CASSAVAGGQETQYF. As DNA, the CDR3 is TGTGCCAGCAGCGCCGTAGCGGGGGGTCAAGAGACCCAGTACTTC.

Only one count was recorded for this clonotype. V and J are TRBV6-2 or TRBV6-3 and TRBJ2-5; the D gene could be TRBD1 or TRBD2 (7 bases each). The germline gives CDR1 MNHEY, CDR2 SVGEGT. The CDR3 spans 13 residues. The V end was cut by 7 bases, the J end by 1 base, with 10 bases between. DNA for the CDR3: TGTGCCAGCATCAGGGGGGGCCAAGAGACCCAGTACTTC. As protein: CASIRGGQETQYF.

The V gene is TRBV2, the J gene TRBJ2-3; 8 bases line up with TRBD2. The junction had 6 bases not matched to a gene; V was cut back by 4 bases and J by 3 bases. This CDR3 spans 15 amino acids. Germline V CDR1 and CDR2: SNHLY, FYNNEI. CDR3 sequence reads: CASSGGRGGTDTQYF. DNA of the CDR3: TGTGCCAGCAGTGGGGGTCGGGGGGGGACAGATACGCAGTATTTT.

This rearrangement joins TRBV28 to TRBJ1-3, with D hard to call. The V end lost 3 bases, the J end lost 6 bases, and 9 bases lay between the germline ends. CDR1 MDHEN and CDR2 SYDVKM come from the germline V gene. The CDR3 consists of 13 residues. This CDR3 reads CASSLAVLNTIYF. In DNA form, the CDR3 reads TGTGCCAGCAGTTTGGCCGTTTTAAACACCATATATTTT.

This clonotype came up a few times. V and J are TRBV20-1 and TRBJ2-7; a possible D gene is TRBD1 (6 bases). Germline-derived CDR1 and CDR2 are DFQATT and SNEGSKA (reference sequence). The CDR3 is made up of 13 amino acids. Trimming shortened V by 0 bases and J by 6 bases, and 12 bases separated the two germline ends. The CDR3 nucleotides are TGCAGTGCTAGAGAGGTGGGGGCCGGCGAGCAGTACTTC. Its translation: CSAREVGAGEQYF.

The table lists this clonotype with a few counts. The chain uses TRBV6-1 and TRBJ1-2, with no clear D. V shed 6 bases and J shed 1 base, with 15 bases lying between them. The CDR3 is made up of 15 amino acids. Germline V lookup: CDR1 MNHNS, CDR2 SASEGT. The CDR3 sequence is CASRPGSVINYGYTF. The CDR3 DNA is TGTGCCAGCAGACCCGGGTCCGTCATTAACTATGGCTACACCTTC.

This clonotype was counted a few times. The chain links TRBV5-4 to TRBJ1-1; 7 bases match TRBD1. Germline CDR1 is SGHNT and CDR2 is YYREEE (reference sequence). V trimming: 2 bases; J trimming: 2 bases; junction bases outside the gene matches: 9. This CDR3 region has 16 residues. The CDR3 region is CASSLPPGQRNTEAFF. The CDR3 coding sequence is TGTGCCAGCAGCTTACCGCCGGGACAGAGAAACACTGAAGCTTTCTTT.

The chain is built from TRBV6-1 and TRBJ2-5; D perhaps matches TRBD1 (5 bases). V lost 6 bases and J lost 3, with 11 bases in between. Germline values: CDR1 MNHNS, CDR2 SASEGT. The CDR3 consists of 13 residues. CDR3 bases: TGTGCCAGCAGCCCGCCAGGGAAAGAGACCCAGTACTTC. This gives the protein CASSPPGKETQYF.

This clonotype was seen a handful of times. This sequence joins TRBV7-9 and TRBJ2-5, with 8 bases aligning to TRBD2. V dropped 4 bases and J dropped 7; count of bases not matched to a gene: 5. CDR1 SEHNR and CDR2 FQNEAQ come from the germline V gene (reference sequence). The CDR3 extends over 13 amino acids. The CDR3 sequence is CASSSGAGATQYF. CDR3 DNA: TGTGCCAGCAGCTCGGGAGCGGGGGCGACCCAGTACTTC.

This clonotype was seen more than once but under ten times. The rearrangement joins TRBV6-1 to TRBJ1-3; D may be TRBD1 (6 bases). The V and J ends lost 8 bases and 0 bases respectively, with 17 bases between them. Germline loops: CDR1 MNHNS, CDR2 SASEGT. The CDR3 runs to 16 residues. The DNA for the CDR3 is TGTGCCAGCGGTAGGGGGGGCAACCCCTCTGGAAACACCATATATTTT. Protein: CASGRGGNPSGNTIYF.

The chain joins TRBV4-1 to TRBJ2-2; a weak D match, TRBD1 (6 bases). Trimming removed 2 bases at V and 2 bases at J, with 18 bases between. Germline CDR1 MGHRA, CDR2 YSYEKL. The CDR3 is made up of 18 amino acids. This CDR3 is CASSQLPPGQPNTGELFF. The CDR3 nucleotides are TGCGCCAGCAGCCAACTACCCCCCGGACAGCCTAACACCGGGGAGCTGTTTTTT.

This clonotype came up a few times. This chain joins TRBV21-1 and TRBJ1-5; the tabulated D call, TRBD1, remains unverified against the DNA. TRBV21-1 is an annotated pseudogene. The CDR3 has 17 residues. The CDR3 loop reads CASSSPGQGPSNQPQHF. CDR3 DNA: TGTGCCAGCAGTTCCCCGGGACAGGGCCCTAGCAATCAGCCCCAGCATTTT.

This clonotype has only one observation. The chain links TRBV19 to TRBJ1-1; no definite D call. Between the trimmed V and J ends, which lost 11 bases and 4 bases, there was a span of 23 bases. The CDR3 has 15 residues. Germline lookup yields CDR1 LNHDA and CDR2 SQIVND (reference sequence). Here the CDR3 DNA reads TGTGCCTCGGGCCTACATCGAGGGAGTAGCACTGAAGCTTTCTTT. Amino acid sequence: CASGLHRGSSTEAFF.

The chain links TRBV11-3 to TRBJ2-2, with D perhaps TRBD1 (6 bases). Germline loops: CDR1 SGHNT, CDR2 YENEEA. Trimming removed 3 bases from V and 2 bases from J, with 19 bases in between. The CDR3 loop spans 18 amino acids. CDR3 bases: TGTGCCAGCAGCTTTCAACTTGGACAGCTAAGAAACACCGGGGAGCTGTTTTTT. It encodes CASSFQLGQLRNTGELFF. The whole variable domain, remainder taken from reference TRBV11-3 and TRBJ2-2, is EAGVVQSPRYKIIEKKQPVAFWCNPISGHNTLYWYLQNLGQGPELLIRYENEEAVDDSQLPKDRFSAERLKGVDSTLKIQPAELGDSAVYLCASSFQLGQLRNTGELFFGEGSRLTVL.

The chain employs TRBV28 and TRBJ2-4, with a tentative D call TRBD2 (5 bases). Germline V gene lookup returns CDR1 MDHEN and CDR2 SYDVKM. This CDR3 has 16 residues. V gave up 2 bases and J gave up 0 bases, with 11 bases separating them. CDR3 nucleotides: TGTGCCAGCAGTTTACAGGAACGGGGAGCCAAAAACATTCAGTACTTC. Protein product: CASSLQERGAKNIQYF.

The chain recombines TRBV11-2 with TRBJ2-1; 8 bases fit TRBD2. Germline lookup yields CDR1 SGHAT and CDR2 FQNNGV. V lost 5 bases and J lost 6; bases outside the gene matches: 9. The CDR3 contains 15 residues. The CDR3 sequence: CASSNRGGLSNEQFF. The CDR3 DNA reads as TGTGCCAGCAGCAACCGGGGGGGGTTGAGCAATGAGCAGTTCTTC.

The rearrangement links TRBV11-2 to TRBJ1-2; TRBD1 is a possible D gene (6 bases). Between the trimmed V and J ends, which lost 3 bases and 4 bases, there was a span of 18 bases. Germline V CDR1 and CDR2: SGHAT, FQNNGV. This CDR3 has 16 amino acids. Here the CDR3 DNA reads TGTGCCAGCAGCTTTAGCGGACAGATCGTAACCTATGGCTACACCTTC. Translating it yields CASSFSGQIVTYGYTF.

This clonotype showed up just a few times. This rearrangement joins TRBV7-3 to TRBJ1-1; D call uncertain. The CDR3 has 15 residues. Trimming removed 2 bases at V and 2 bases at J, with 12 bases between. Germline CDR1 SGHTA, CDR2 FQGTGA. CDR3 DNA sequence: TGTGCCAGCAGCTTATATAATACAGACAACACTGAAGCTTTCTTT. Translated: CASSLYNTDNTEAFF.

The V gene is TRBV28, the J gene TRBJ1-1; the match to TRBD1 covers 7 bases. Losses at the gene ends were 8 bases for V and 1 base for J; bases not matched to a gene: 7. The V gene's germline CDR1 is MDHEN and CDR2 SYDVKM. The CDR3 contains 14 residues. The DNA for the CDR3 is TGTGCCAGCGATTTGGGGACAGAGAACACTGAAGCTTTCTTT. Translated: CASDLGTENTEAFF.

The CDR3 bases are TGTGCCAGCAGTAGCGGTAGCGGGGGGCTAGCTTACGAGCAGTACTTC. This gives the protein CASSSGSGGLAYEQYF. J is TRBJ2-7 and V is TRBV28; 10 nucleotides agree with TRBD2. The CDR3 consists of 16 residues. In germline, CDR1 is MDHEN, CDR2 SYDVKM. Germline trimming cut 5 bases from V and 4 bases from J; bases unmatched to any gene: 11.

The gene calls are TRBV6-1 and TRBJ2-5, with 11 bases aligning to TRBD2. The germline CDR1 and CDR2 sequences are MNHNS and SASEGT. The CDR3 contains 16 residues. V lost 4 bases to trimming and J lost 2 bases; unmatched junction nucleotides: 6. CDR3 in DNA: TGTGCCAGCAGTGTACCTAGCGGGGGGCTTCAAGAGACCCAGTACTTC. Protein: CASSVPSGGLQETQYF.

The gene calls are TRBV6-5 and TRBJ2-1, with 10 bases lining up with TRBD2. J lost 5 bases, V lost 4 bases, and 14 bases had no gene match. The CDR3 runs 18 residues. Germline V lookup: CDR1 MNHEY, CDR2 SVGAGI. The CDR3 reads CASSLAGGPLMGHNEQFF. CDR3 nucleotides: TGTGCCAGCAGTTTAGCGGGGGGCCCTCTTATGGGCCACAATGAGCAGTTCTTC.

This chain connects TRBV29-1 to TRBJ1-2; 9 nucleotides match TRBD1. Trimming cost V 1 base and J 7 bases; bases outside gene matches: 10. This CDR3 has 15 residues. CDR1 and CDR2 from the germline V gene are SQVTM and ANQGSEA. The DNA of the CDR3 is TGCAGCGTTGAAGCTGCCCCGGACAGGGGCGTTGGCTACACCTTC. Amino acid sequence: CSVEAAPDRGVGYTF.

The chain employs TRBV20-1 and TRBJ2-7; D possibly corresponds to TRBD1 (5 bases). CDR3 length: 15 amino acids. The V gene lost 0 bases and the J gene lost 2 bases, with 14 bases spanning the gap. The germline CDR1 and CDR2 sequences are DFQATT and SNEGSKA (reference sequence). DNA of the CDR3: TGCAGTGCTAGAGATCATTGGCAGGGTACCTACGAGCAGTACTTC. Amino acid sequence: CSARDHWQGTYEQYF.

V gene TRBV5-1 combines with J gene TRBJ1-5, with 7 bases identical to TRBD1. CDR1 is SGHRS, CDR2 YFSETQ, per germline. Unmatched junction bases numbered 5, after V lost 5 bases and J lost 0 bases. CDR3 length equals 15 residues. The CDR3 protein is CASRPGQSSNQPQHF. CDR3 nucleotides: TGCGCCAGCAGGCCGGGACAGAGTAGCAATCAGCCCCAGCATTTT. The variable domain in full, with the rest retrieved from reference TRBV5-1 and TRBJ1-5, is KAGVTQTPRYLIKTRGQQVTLSCSPISGHRSVSWYQQTPGQGLQFLFEYFSETQRNKGNFPGRFSGRQFSNSRSEMNVSTLELGDSALYLCASRPGQSSNQPQHFGDGTRLSIL.

This chain connects TRBV7-3 to TRBJ2-3; D remains unclear. The CDR3 is 13 amino acids. Germline CDR1 and CDR2: SGHTA and FQGTGA. Between the trimmed V and J ends, which lost 4 bases and 1 base, there was a span of 6 bases. CDR3 loop: CASSSPGTDTQYF. The CDR3 region has the DNA TGTGCCAGCAGCTCGCCGGGCACAGATACGCAGTATTTT.